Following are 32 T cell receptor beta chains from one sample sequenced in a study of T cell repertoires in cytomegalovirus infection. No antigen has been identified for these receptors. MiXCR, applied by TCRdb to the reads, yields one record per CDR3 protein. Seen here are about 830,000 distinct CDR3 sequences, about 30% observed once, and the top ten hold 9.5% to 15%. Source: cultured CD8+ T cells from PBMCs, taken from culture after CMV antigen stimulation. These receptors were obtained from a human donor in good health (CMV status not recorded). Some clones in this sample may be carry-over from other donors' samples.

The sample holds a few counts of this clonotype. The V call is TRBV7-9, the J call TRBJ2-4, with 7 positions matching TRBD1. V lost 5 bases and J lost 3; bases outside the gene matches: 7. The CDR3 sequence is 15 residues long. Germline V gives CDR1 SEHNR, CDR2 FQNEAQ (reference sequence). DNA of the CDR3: TGTGCCAGCAGCCAGACAGGGTTAGGCAAAAACATTCAGTACTTC. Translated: CASSQTGLGKNIQYF.

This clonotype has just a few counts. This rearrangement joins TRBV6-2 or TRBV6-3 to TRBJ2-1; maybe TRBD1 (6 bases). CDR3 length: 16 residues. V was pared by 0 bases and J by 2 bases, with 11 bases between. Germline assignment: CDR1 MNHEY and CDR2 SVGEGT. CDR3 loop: CASSYSMAGAYNEQFF. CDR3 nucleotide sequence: TGTGCCAGCAGTTACTCGATGGCAGGGGCCTACAATGAGCAGTTCTTC.

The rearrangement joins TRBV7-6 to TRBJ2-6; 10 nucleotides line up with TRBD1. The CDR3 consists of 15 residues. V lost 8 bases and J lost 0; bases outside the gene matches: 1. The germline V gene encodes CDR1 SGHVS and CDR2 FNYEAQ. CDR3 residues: CASGDRGSGANVLTF. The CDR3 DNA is TGTGCCAGCGGGGACAGGGGCTCTGGGGCCAACGTCCTGACTTTC.

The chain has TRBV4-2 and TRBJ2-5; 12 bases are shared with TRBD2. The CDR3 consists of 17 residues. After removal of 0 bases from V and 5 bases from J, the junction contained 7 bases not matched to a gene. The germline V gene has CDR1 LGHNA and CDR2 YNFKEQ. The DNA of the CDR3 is TGTGCCAGCAGCCAAGAGAGGGCTAGCGGGGGGGCGGAGACCCAGTACTTC. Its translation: CASSQERASGGAETQYF.

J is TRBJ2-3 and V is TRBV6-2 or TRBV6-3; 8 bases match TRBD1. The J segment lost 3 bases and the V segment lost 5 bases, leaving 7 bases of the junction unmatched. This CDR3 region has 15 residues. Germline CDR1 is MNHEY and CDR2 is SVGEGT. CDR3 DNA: TGTGCCAGCAGTGCCAGGGGGCGCGGGACAGATACGCAGTATTTT. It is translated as CASSARGRGTDTQYF.

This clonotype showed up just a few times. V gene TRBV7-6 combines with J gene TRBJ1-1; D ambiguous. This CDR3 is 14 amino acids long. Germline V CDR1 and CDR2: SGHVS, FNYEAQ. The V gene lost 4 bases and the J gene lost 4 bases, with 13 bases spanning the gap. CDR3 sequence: CASSWTDAGTEAFF. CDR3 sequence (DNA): TGTGCCAGCAGCTGGACCGACGCGGGCACTGAAGCTTTCTTT.

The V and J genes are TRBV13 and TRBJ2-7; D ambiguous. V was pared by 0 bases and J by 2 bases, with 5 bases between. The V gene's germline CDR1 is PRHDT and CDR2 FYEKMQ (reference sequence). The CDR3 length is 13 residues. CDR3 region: CASSLGVAYEQYV. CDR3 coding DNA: TGTGCCAGCAGCTTAGGAGTAGCCTACGAGCAGTACGTC.

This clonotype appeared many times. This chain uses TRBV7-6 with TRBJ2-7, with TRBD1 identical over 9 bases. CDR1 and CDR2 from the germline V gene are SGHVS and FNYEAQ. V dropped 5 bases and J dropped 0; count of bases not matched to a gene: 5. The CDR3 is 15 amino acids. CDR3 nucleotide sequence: TGTGCCAGCAGCGCCGGGACAGGGACCTCCTACGAGCAGTACTTC. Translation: CASSAGTGTSYEQYF.

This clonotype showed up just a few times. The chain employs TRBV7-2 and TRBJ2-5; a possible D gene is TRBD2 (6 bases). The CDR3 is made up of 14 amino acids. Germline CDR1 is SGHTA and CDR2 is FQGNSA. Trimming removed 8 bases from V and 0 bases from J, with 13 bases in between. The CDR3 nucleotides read TGTGCCAGCGAGGGAGGTGCGTACCAAGAGACCCAGTACTTC. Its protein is CASEGGAYQETQYF.

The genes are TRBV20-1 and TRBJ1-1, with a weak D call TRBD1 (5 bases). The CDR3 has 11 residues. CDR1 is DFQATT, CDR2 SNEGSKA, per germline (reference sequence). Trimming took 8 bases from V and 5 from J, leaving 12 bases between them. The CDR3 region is CSLSGGTEAFF. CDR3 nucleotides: TGCAGTCTTTCTGGGGGAACTGAAGCTTTCTTT.

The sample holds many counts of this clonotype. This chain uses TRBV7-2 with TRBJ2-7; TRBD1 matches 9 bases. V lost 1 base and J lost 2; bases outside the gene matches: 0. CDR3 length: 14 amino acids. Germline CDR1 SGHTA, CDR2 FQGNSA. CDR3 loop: CASSLGTGAYEQYV. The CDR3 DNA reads TGTGCCAGCAGCTTAGGGACAGGGGCCTACGAGCAGTACGTC.

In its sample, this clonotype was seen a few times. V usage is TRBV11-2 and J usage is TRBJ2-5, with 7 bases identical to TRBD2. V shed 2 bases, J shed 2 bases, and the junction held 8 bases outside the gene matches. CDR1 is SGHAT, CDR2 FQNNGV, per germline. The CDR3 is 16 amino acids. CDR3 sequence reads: CASSLYLASGQETQYF. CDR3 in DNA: TGTGCCAGCAGCTTATATTTGGCTAGCGGACAAGAGACCCAGTACTTC.

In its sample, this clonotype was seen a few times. The CDR3 nucleotides read TGTGCCAGCAGTTTAGGTAGAGGGGGCTCTAGGCAGCCCCAGCATTTT. This sequence encodes CASSLGRGGSRQPQHF. V is TRBV12-3 or TRBV12-4 and J is TRBJ1-5, with TRBD1 matching over 7 bases. V was clipped by 1 base and J by 7 bases; unmatched bases: 10. The CDR3 extends over 16 amino acids.

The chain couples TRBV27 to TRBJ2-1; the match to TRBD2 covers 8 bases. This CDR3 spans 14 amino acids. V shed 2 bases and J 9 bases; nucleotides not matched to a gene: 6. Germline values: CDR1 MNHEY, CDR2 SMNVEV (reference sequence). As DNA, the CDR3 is TGTGCCAGCAGTTTAATAGCGGGGTTAAGTGAGCAGTTCTTC. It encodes CASSLIAGLSEQFF.

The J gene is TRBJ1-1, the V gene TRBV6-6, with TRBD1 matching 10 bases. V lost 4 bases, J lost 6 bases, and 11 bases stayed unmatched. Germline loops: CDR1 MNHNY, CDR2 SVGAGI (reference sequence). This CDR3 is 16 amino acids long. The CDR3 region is CASSFRDRGHRPEAFF. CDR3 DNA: TGTGCCAGCAGTTTCCGGGACAGGGGCCACCGCCCTGAAGCTTTCTTT.

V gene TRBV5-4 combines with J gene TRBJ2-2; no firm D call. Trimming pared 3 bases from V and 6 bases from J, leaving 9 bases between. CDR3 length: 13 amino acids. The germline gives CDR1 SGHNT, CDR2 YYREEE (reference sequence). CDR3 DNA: TGTGCCAGCAGCTCCTCCCCGCCCGGGGAGCTGTTTTTT. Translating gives CASSSSPPGELFF.

The CDR3 nucleotides read TGTGCCAGCAGCTTAGCGCGGCAGGGACGGAACGGGGAGCTGTTTTTT. Translating gives CASSLARQGRNGELFF. The V call is TRBV7-9, the J call TRBJ2-2, with D perhaps TRBD1 or TRBD2 (5 bases each). CDR3 length: 16 amino acids. Germline lookup yields CDR1 SEHNR and CDR2 FQNEAQ (reference sequence). The germline V and J ends were trimmed by 0 bases and 7 bases, with 15 bases remaining between them. Together with reference TRBV7-9 and TRBJ2-2, the CDR3 gives the full variable domain: DTGVSQNPRHKITKRGQNVTFRCDPISEHNRLYWYRQTLGQGPEFLTYFQNEAQLEKSRLLSDRFSAERPKGSFSTLEIQRTEQGDSAMYLCASSLARQGRNGELFFGEGSRLTVL.

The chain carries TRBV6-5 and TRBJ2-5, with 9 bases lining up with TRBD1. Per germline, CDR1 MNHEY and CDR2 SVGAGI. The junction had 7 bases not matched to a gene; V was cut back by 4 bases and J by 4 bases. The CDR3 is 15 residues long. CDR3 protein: CASSSGQGGGETQYF. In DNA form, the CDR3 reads TGTGCCAGCAGTTCGGGACAGGGAGGAGGAGAGACCCAGTACTTC.

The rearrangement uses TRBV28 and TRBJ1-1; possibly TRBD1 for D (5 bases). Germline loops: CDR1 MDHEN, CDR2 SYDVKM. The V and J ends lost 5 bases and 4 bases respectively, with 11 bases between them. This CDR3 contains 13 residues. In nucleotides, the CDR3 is TGTGCCAGCAGTAAAGGGGATGCCACTGAAGCTTTCTTT. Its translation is CASSKGDATEAFF. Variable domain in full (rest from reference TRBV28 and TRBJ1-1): DVKVTQSSRYLVKRTGEKVFLECVQDMDHENMFWYRQDPGLGLRLIYFSYDVKMKEKGDIPEGYSVSREKKERFSLILESASTNQTSMYLCASSKGDATEAFFGQGTRLTVV.

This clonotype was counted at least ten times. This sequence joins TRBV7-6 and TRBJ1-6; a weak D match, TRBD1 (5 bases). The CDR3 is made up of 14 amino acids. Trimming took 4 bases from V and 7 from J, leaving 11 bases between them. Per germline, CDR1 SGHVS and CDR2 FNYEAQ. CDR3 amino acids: CASSSSGGNSPLHF. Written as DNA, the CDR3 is TGTGCCAGCAGCTCCTCGGGGGGAAATTCACCCCTCCACTTT. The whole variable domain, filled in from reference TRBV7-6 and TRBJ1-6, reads GAGVSQSPRYKVTKRGQDVALRCDPISGHVSLYWYRQALGQGPEFLTYFNYEAQQDKSGLPNDRFSAERPEGSISTLTIQRTEQRDSAMYRCASSSSGGNSPLHFGNGTRLTVT.

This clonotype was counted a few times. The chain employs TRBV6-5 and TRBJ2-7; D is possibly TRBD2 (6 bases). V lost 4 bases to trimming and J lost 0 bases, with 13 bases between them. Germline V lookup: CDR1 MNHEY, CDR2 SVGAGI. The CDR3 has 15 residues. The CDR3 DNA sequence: TGTGCCAGCAGTTCGCTTGGGGGGAGCTCCTACGAGCAGTACTTC. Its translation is CASSSLGGSSYEQYF.

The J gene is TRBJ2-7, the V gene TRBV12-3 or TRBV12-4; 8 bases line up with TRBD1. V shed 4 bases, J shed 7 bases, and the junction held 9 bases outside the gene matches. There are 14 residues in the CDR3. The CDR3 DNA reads TGTGCCAGCAGTTCGCCCGACAGGGGCCAAGAGCAGTACTTC. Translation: CASSSPDRGQEQYF.

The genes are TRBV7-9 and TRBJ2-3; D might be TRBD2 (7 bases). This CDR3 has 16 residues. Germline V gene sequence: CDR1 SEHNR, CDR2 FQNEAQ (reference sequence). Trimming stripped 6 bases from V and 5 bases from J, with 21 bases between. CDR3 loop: CASSPPRRGGVDTQYF. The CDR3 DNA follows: TGTGCCAGCAGTCCTCCCCGGAGGGGGGGCGTAGATACGCAGTATTTT.

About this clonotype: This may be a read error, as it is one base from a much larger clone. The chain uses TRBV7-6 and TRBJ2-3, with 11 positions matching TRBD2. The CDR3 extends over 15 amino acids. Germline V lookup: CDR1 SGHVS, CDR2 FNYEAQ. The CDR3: CASSLTSGGGDTRYF. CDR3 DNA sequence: TGTGCCAGCAGCTTAACTAGCGGGGGTGGAGATACGCGGTATTTT.

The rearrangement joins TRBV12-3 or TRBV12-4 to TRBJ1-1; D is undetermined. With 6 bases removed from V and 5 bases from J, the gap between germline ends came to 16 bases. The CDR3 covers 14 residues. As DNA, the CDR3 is TGTGCCAGCAGCCGAATTTCCCCGGGAACTGAAGCTTTCTTT. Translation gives CASSRISPGTEAFF.

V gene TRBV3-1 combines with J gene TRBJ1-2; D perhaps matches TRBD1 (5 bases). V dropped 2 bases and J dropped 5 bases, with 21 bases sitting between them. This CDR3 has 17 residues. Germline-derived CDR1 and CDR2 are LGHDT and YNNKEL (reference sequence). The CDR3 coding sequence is TGTGCCAGCAGCCAACAAACAGTTTGGGACGGATTTTATGGCTACACCTTC. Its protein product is CASSQQTVWDGFYGYTF.

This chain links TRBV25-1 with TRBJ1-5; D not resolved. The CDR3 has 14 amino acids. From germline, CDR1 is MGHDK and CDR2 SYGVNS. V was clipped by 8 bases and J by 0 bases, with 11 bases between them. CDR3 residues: CASSKKGSNQPQHF. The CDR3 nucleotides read TGTGCCAGCTCCAAGAAGGGTAGCAATCAGCCCCAGCATTTT.

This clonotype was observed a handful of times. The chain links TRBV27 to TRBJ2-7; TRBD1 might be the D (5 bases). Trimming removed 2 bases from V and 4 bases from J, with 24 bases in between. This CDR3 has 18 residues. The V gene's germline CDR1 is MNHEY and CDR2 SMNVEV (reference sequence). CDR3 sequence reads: CASSLDNPLRAGHYEQYF. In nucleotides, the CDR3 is TGTGCCAGCAGTTTAGATAACCCCCTCAGGGCTGGTCATTACGAGCAGTACTTC.

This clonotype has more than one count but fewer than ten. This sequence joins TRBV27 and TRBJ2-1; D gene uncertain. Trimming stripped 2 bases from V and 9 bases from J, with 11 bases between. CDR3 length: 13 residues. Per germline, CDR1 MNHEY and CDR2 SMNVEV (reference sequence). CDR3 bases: TGTGCCAGCAGTTTAGGAGCCCATGGTGAGCAGTTCTTC. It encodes CASSLGAHGEQFF.

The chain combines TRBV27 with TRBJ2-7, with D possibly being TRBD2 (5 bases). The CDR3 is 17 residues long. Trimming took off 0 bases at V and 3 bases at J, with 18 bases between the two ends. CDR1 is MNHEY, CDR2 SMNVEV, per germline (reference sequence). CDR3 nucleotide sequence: TGTGCCAGCAGTTTATCAATACGTAGGTCCGGGATCTACGAGCAGTACTTC. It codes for CASSLSIRRSGIYEQYF.

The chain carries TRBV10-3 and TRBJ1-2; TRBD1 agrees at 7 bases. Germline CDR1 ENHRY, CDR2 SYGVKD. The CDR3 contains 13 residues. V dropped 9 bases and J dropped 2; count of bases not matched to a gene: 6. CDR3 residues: CAIMTGLNYGYTF. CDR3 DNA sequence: TGTGCCATTATGACAGGGCTAAACTATGGCTACACCTTC.

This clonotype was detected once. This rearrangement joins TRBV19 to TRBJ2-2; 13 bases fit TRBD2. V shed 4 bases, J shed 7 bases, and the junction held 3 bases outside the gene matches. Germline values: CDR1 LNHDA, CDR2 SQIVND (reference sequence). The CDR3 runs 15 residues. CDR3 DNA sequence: TGTGCCAGTAGTACACTAGCGGGGGGGATCGGGGAGCTGTTTTTT. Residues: CASSTLAGGIGELFF.